A selection of T cell receptor beta chains follows, all from one sample in a study of breast tumors, draining lymph nodes, adjacent tissues. A single record per CDR3 protein comes from TCRdb applying MiXCR to the multiplex PCR reads. The repertoire consists of 150,000 to 200,000 distinct CDR3 sequences, with approximately 33% occurring once and the leading ten covering about 4%. Sequencing was performed on axillary lymph node tissue. All receptors come from a female donor with breast cancer. Some clones in this sample may be carry-over from other donors' samples. The CDR3 runs from the conserved cysteine through the conserved F or W. The order of the fields is V gene, clone size, D gene, J gene, CDR3 protein, CDR3 DNA. D genes are given only for firm matches. The size field is filled for only some rows; it gives once, few, many or a size class.

V gene: TRBV7-2; clone size: many; D gene: .; J gene: TRBJ2-5; CDR3 protein: CASSFNGGSGETQYF; CDR3 DNA: TGTGCCAGCAGCTTTAACGGAGGATCCGGGGAGACCCAGTACTTC
V gene: TRBV5-8; clone size: many; D gene: .; J gene: TRBJ2-7; CDR3 protein: CASSLGQESYEQYF; CDR3 DNA: TGTGCCAGCAGCTTGGGACAGGAATCCTACGAGCAGTACTTC
V gene: TRBV29-1; clone size: .; D gene: .; J gene: TRBJ1-2; CDR3 protein: CSVTDNYGYTF; CDR3 DNA: TGCAGCGTTACAGACAACTATGGCTACACCTTC
V gene: TRBV13; clone size: many; D gene: .; J gene: TRBJ1-3; CDR3 protein: CASSGGGEGLNSGNTIYF; CDR3 DNA: TGTGCCAGCAGCGGAGGGGGTGAGGGTCTAAACTCTGGAAACACCATATATTTT
V gene: TRBV7-8; clone size: many; D gene: .; J gene: TRBJ2-7; CDR3 protein: CASRDRLAYEQYF; CDR3 DNA: TGTGCCAGCAGAGATAGACTAGCCTACGAGCAGTACTTC
V gene: TRBV18; clone size: .; D gene: .; J gene: TRBJ1-5; CDR3 protein: CASSPNQWGDSNQPQHF; CDR3 DNA: TGTGCCAGCTCACCGAACCAATGGGGGGATAGCAATCAGCCCCAGCATTTT
V gene: TRBV19; clone size: .; D gene: TRBD2; J gene: TRBJ2-3; CDR3 protein: CASRERGISYEQYTDTQYF; CDR3 DNA: TGTGCCAGTAGAGAGCGGGGGATCTCCTACGAGCAGTACACAGATACGCAGTATTTT
V gene: TRBV11-3; clone size: many; D gene: TRBD2; J gene: TRBJ2-3; CDR3 protein: CASKEGAGEDTQYF; CDR3 DNA: TGTGCCAGCAAAGAAGGTGCGGGAGAAGATACGCAGTATTTT
V gene: TRBV7-2; clone size: many; D gene: TRBD2; J gene: TRBJ2-1; CDR3 protein: CASSPDAGGVNEQFF; CDR3 DNA: TGTGCCAGCAGCCCTGATGCGGGAGGGGTAAATGAGCAGTTCTTC
V gene: TRBV7-8; clone size: .; D gene: .; J gene: TRBJ2-3; CDR3 protein: CASSFLPTDTQYF; CDR3 DNA: TGTGCCAGCAGCTTTCTACCCACAGATACGCAGTATTTT
V gene: TRBV6-6; clone size: many; D gene: .; J gene: TRBJ1-5; CDR3 protein: CASSYYSPTGNQPQHF; CDR3 DNA: TGTGCCAGCAGTTACTACAGCCCTACCGGCAATCAGCCCCAGCATTTT
V gene: TRBV5-1; clone size: many; D gene: .; J gene: TRBJ2-5; CDR3 protein: CASSLVGIGGSAQYF; CDR3 DNA: TGCGCCAGCAGCTTGGTTGGGATTGGCGGATCGGCCCAGTACTTC
V gene: TRBV7-3; clone size: many; D gene: TRBD2; J gene: TRBJ2-2; CDR3 protein: CASSSWTSGNTGELFF; CDR3 DNA: TGTGCCAGCAGCTCCTGGACTAGCGGGAACACCGGGGAGCTGTTTTTT
V gene: TRBV7-7; clone size: many; D gene: .; J gene: TRBJ2-3; CDR3 protein: CASSPDLTDTQYF; CDR3 DNA: TGTGCTAGCAGCCCCGACTTAACAGATACGCAGTATTTT
V gene: TRBV7-3; clone size: .; D gene: .; J gene: TRBJ1-4; CDR3 protein: CASSPTSGRRREKLFF; CDR3 DNA: TGTGCCAGCAGCCCGACTAGCGGGAGGAGGCGAGAAAAACTGTTTTTT
V gene: TRBV20-1; clone size: many; D gene: .; J gene: TRBJ1-1; CDR3 protein: CSAREGGNTEAFF; CDR3 DNA: TGCAGTGCTAGAGAAGGGGGTAACACTGAAGCTTTCTTT
V gene: TRBV6-5; clone size: .; D gene: .; J gene: TRBJ2-1; CDR3 protein: CASGGWAENEQFF; CDR3 DNA: TGTGCCAGCGGGGGGTGGGCTGAAAATGAGCAGTTCTTC
V gene: TRBV6-6; clone size: many; D gene: .; J gene: TRBJ1-5; CDR3 protein: CASSYDPLGDSNQPQHF; CDR3 DNA: TGTGCCAGCAGCTACGACCCGCTGGGGGATTCCAATCAGCCCCAGCATTTT
V gene: TRBV4-1; clone size: few; D gene: TRBD1; J gene: TRBJ1-3; CDR3 protein: CASSLKGTERSGNTIYF; CDR3 DNA: TGCGCCAGCAGTCTAAAAGGGACAGAACGCTCTGGAAACACCATATATTTT
V gene: TRBV6-5; clone size: many; D gene: .; J gene: TRBJ2-7; CDR3 protein: CASSYPGTYEQYF; CDR3 DNA: TGTGCCAGCAGTTACCCAGGGACCTACGAGCAGTACTTC
V gene: TRBV18; clone size: .; D gene: .; J gene: TRBJ2-5; CDR3 protein: CASSPMGVETQYF; CDR3 DNA: TGTGCCAGCTCACCCATGGGGGTAGAGACCCAGTACTTC
V gene: TRBV27; clone size: .; D gene: .; J gene: TRBJ1-2; CDR3 protein: CASRDGDRLWYGYTF; CDR3 DNA: TGTGCCAGCAGGGATGGCGACAGGCTCTGGTATGGCTACACCTTC
V gene: TRBV9; clone size: few; D gene: .; J gene: TRBJ1-2; CDR3 protein: CASVGSTGDNYGYTF; CDR3 DNA: TGTGCCAGCGTTGGGTCCACAGGTGATAACTATGGCTACACCTTC
V gene: TRBV29-1; clone size: many; D gene: .; J gene: TRBJ1-2; CDR3 protein: CSVDRVNYGYTF; CDR3 DNA: TGCAGCGTTGATCGGGTTAACTATGGCTACACCTTC
V gene: TRBV7-2; clone size: few; D gene: .; J gene: TRBJ2-4; CDR3 protein: CASSLDQGWDIQYF; CDR3 DNA: TGTGCCAGCAGCTTAGATCAGGGCTGGGACATTCAGTACTTC
V gene: TRBV27; clone size: many; D gene: TRBD1; J gene: TRBJ1-3; CDR3 protein: CASSETGYGNTIYF; CDR3 DNA: TGTGCCAGCAGCGAGACAGGGTATGGGAACACCATATATTTT
V gene: TRBV6-5; clone size: .; D gene: .; J gene: TRBJ1-2; CDR3 protein: CASKPTRLGATLLYGYTF; CDR3 DNA: TGTGCCAGCAAGCCCACCCGCTTGGGGGCCACCCTTTTGTATGGCTACACCTTC
V gene: TRBV18; clone size: many; D gene: .; J gene: TRBJ2-2; CDR3 protein: CASSPPTTRGFNTGELFF; CDR3 DNA: TGTGCCAGCTCACCGCCAACGACAAGGGGGTTTAACACCGGGGAGCTGTTTTTT
V gene: TRBV19; clone size: .; D gene: .; J gene: TRBJ2-1; CDR3 protein: CASSISSTLISNEQFF; CDR3 DNA: TGTGCCAGTAGTATTTCGTCGACCCTAATTAGTAATGAGCAGTTCTTC
V gene: TRBV10-2; clone size: many; D gene: .; J gene: TRBJ1-2; CDR3 protein: CASRGEGNDGYTF; CDR3 DNA: TGCGCCAGCAGGGGGGAAGGAAATGATGGCTACACCTTC
V gene: TRBV3-1; clone size: few; D gene: TRBD1; J gene: TRBJ2-3; CDR3 protein: CASSQGQGVTQYF; CDR3 DNA: TGTGCCAGCAGCCAAGGACAGGGTGTTACGCAGTATTTT
V gene: TRBV7-2; clone size: many; D gene: TRBD1; J gene: TRBJ2-7; CDR3 protein: CASSPAGGHAYEQYF; CDR3 DNA: TGTGCCAGCAGCCCAGCAGGGGGTCATGCCTACGAGCAGTACTTC
V gene: TRBV4-1; clone size: many; D gene: TRBD2; J gene: TRBJ2-3; CDR3 protein: CASLQRAGGTDTQYF; CDR3 DNA: TGCGCCAGCCTCCAGAGAGCGGGGGGCACAGATACGCAGTATTTT
V gene: TRBV19; clone size: many; D gene: .; J gene: TRBJ1-2; CDR3 protein: CASIGGGNGYTF; CDR3 DNA: TGTGCCAGTATCGGAGGGGGTAATGGCTACACCTTC
V gene: TRBV7-2; clone size: many; D gene: .; J gene: TRBJ2-2; CDR3 protein: CASSLGWGAPGELFF; CDR3 DNA: TGTGCCAGCAGCTTAGGGTGGGGGGCCCCCGGGGAGCTGTTTTTT
V gene: TRBV6-2/TRBV6-3; clone size: .; D gene: .; J gene: TRBJ1-2; CDR3 protein: CASSYSMESYGHTF; CDR3 DNA: TGTGCCAGCAGTTACTCGATGGAATCCTATGGCCACACCTTC